The clone carrying this T cell receptor beta chain was picked up a small number of times. Its antigen is unidentified. Germline V gene data show CDR1 as SGHRS and CDR2 as YFSETQ. The CDR3 has 14 amino acids. V dropped 1 base and J dropped 1 base, with 9 bases sitting between them. Universal primer sites and UMIs were introduced during 5'RACE template-switching synthesis of TCR cDNA. TCRdb independently ran MiXCR on the 5' RACE reads; one entry per CDR3 protein. The table lists fewer than 450,000 distinct CDR3 sequences, about 7.8% of them singletons. This sample was taken from a study of T cells after yellow fever vaccination. Findings and limits, study-wide: Secondary responses were weaker yet peaked faster, day 5 versus 15. Any FACS-sorted repertoire could hold abundant clonotypes that contaminate it from the bulk population. Subsequent to the booster, the majority of primary-vaccination clones reappeared (around 95% CD4, 70% to 90% CD8).

Sequencing used PBMCs, obtained about 49 days after the first yellow fever vaccination. This TCR derives from a man in his late teens or twenties who received the YFV17D yellow fever vaccine. V and J are TRBV5-1 and TRBJ2-7; D not resolved. In nucleotides, the CDR3 is TGCGCCAGCAGCTTGAGTCCGCAATCCTACGAGCAGTACTTC. Its protein is CASSLSPQSYEQYF.